This passage covers 7 T cell receptor beta chains from one sample sequenced in a study of blood T cell repertoires in COVID-19. Repertoires were generated with immunoSEQ multiplex PCR, while TCRdb's copy carries only in-frame clones and drops some. This table holds roughly 520,000 clones, around 87% found once. Material for sequencing was PBMCs or T cells enriched from blood (not recorded which). These receptor sequences come from a woman aged 40-49 years who had recovered from COVID-19.

The chain uses TRBV27 and TRBJ2-1; tentative D call: TRBD2 (5 bases). Germline V gene data show CDR1 as MNHEY and CDR2 as SMNVEV (reference sequence). CDR3 length equals 14 residues. The ends were cut back, 3 bases at V and 8 bases at J, with 14 bases in the middle. The CDR3 DNA sequence: TGTGCCAGCAGTTTCGTACTAGGTGGCGATGAGCAGTTCTTC. It codes for CASSFVLGGDEQFF.

A note on this clone: Other DNA sequences within the sample encode an identical CDR3. The genes are TRBV7-2 and TRBJ2-7, with D unresolved. The V gene lost 2 bases and the J gene lost 0 bases, with 8 bases spanning the gap. The CDR3 is 14 amino acids. Germline CDR1 and CDR2: SGHTA and FQGNSA. The CDR3 reads CASSLTGSSYEQYF. CDR3 in DNA: TGTGCCAGCAGCTTAACGGGTAGCTCCTACGAGCAGTACTTC.

The chain employs TRBV11-2 and TRBJ1-5, with D possibly TRBD1 on 5 matching bases. This CDR3 has 15 residues. Germline CDR1 and CDR2: SGHAT and FQNNGV. V was trimmed by 9 bases and J by 1 base, leaving 16 bases between them. The CDR3 DNA reads as TGTGCCAGTTCCTCGGGGGGATACAGCAATCAGCCCCAGCATTTT. Protein product: CASSSGGYSNQPQHF.

The chain is built from TRBV15 and TRBJ2-7; weak D call: TRBD2 (6 bases). The germline CDR1 and CDR2 sequences are LNHNV and YYDKDF (reference sequence). Trimming removed 5 bases from V and 1 base from J, with 21 bases in between. The CDR3 loop spans 17 amino acids. The CDR3 DNA reads TGTGCCACCAGCGCACCCAAAGGGGATCGGGGGTCCTACGAGCAGTACTTC. This translates into CATSAPKGDRGSYEQYF.

The chain links TRBV5-1 to TRBJ1-1; 8 bases map to TRBD1. The CDR3 runs 15 residues. With V trimmed by 4 bases and J by 10 bases, 15 bases remained unmatched. Germline CDR1 SGHRS, CDR2 YFSETQ. The chain's CDR3 is CASSPELVGQGVAFF. The CDR3 coding sequence is TGCGCCAGCAGCCCCGAGTTAGTCGGACAGGGAGTAGCTTTCTTT.

This chain connects TRBV18 to TRBJ2-7, with 9 bases identical to TRBD1. The CDR3 loop spans 15 amino acids. From germline, CDR1 is KGHSH and CDR2 LQKENI. The trim removed 0 bases at V and 2 bases at J, leaving 2 bases unmatched. The CDR3 sequence: CASSPPGQGTYEQYF. The CDR3 nucleotides are TGTGCCAGCTCACCACCGGGACAGGGAACCTACGAGCAGTACTTC.

Here the CDR3 reads CASSPGQWDNQPQHF. The CDR3, as DNA: TGTGCCAGCAGTCCTGGACAGTGGGACAATCAGCCCCAGCATTTT. V and J are TRBV7-9 and TRBJ1-5; a possible D gene is TRBD1 (6 bases). Germline loops: CDR1 SEHNR, CDR2 FQNEAQ (reference sequence). Trimming removed 6 bases from V and 3 bases from J, with 15 bases in between. The CDR3 loop spans 15 amino acids. The variable domain in full, completed from reference TRBV7-9 and TRBJ1-5, reads DTGVSQNPRHKITKRGQNVTFRCDPISEHNRLYWYRQTLGQGPEFLTYFQNEAQLEKSRLLSDRFSAERPKGSFSTLEIQRTEQGDSAMYLCASSPGQWDNQPQHFGDGTRLSIL.